These 15 T cell receptor beta chains were sequenced from one sample in a study of T cell changes during pregnancy in multiple sclerosis. Libraries were prepared by immunoSEQ multiplex PCR; TCRdb keeps only in-frame clonotypes and omits some of them. Of tens of thousands of clones listed, 80% to 90% were seen once; the top ten hold roughly 0.48%. The sample here was CD4+ T cells from peripheral blood mononuclear cells, taken in the first trimester of pregnancy. These receptor sequences come from a female donor with multiple sclerosis, enrolled in a pregnancy study.

The chain is built from TRBV7-8 and TRBJ1-2; a possible D gene is TRBD1 (5 bases). The V gene lost 5 bases and the J gene lost 0 bases, with 13 bases spanning the gap. The length of the CDR3 is 15 residues. The germline gives CDR1 SGHVS, CDR2 FQNEAQ. The CDR3 bases are TGTGCCAGCAGCCCACGTTCGGGGGCTAACTATGGCTACACCTTC. This gives the protein CASSPRSGANYGYTF.

The chain combines TRBV6-5 with TRBJ2-1; a possible D gene is TRBD2 (5 bases). Germline V gene sequence: CDR1 MNHEY, CDR2 SVGAGI. The CDR3 totals 15 residues. The V gene lost 2 bases and the J gene lost 3 bases, with 11 bases spanning the gap. This chain's CDR3 is CASSYTLGLYNEQFF. The CDR3 nucleotides are TGTGCCAGCAGTTACACCCTAGGACTCTACAATGAGCAGTTCTTC.

The DNA for the CDR3 is TGTGCCCGGACAAGAGGGGGCACTAACTATGGCTACACCTTC. Its protein is CARTRGGTNYGYTF. This chain links TRBV30 with TRBJ1-2, with 7 nucleotides matching TRBD1. This CDR3 region has 14 residues. V shed 8 bases and J 0 bases; nucleotides not matched to a gene: 9. CDR1 is GTSNPN, CDR2 SVGIG, per germline (reference sequence).

The V and J genes are TRBV7-8 and TRBJ2-6; the match to TRBD1 covers 8 bases. The CDR3 sequence is 17 residues long. Germline trimming cut 7 bases from V and 1 base from J; bases unmatched to any gene: 9. CDR1 and CDR2 (germline): SGHVS, FQNEAQ. The CDR3 loop is CASTPIWTGSGANVLTF. The CDR3 bases are TGTGCCAGCACTCCGATATGGACAGGGTCTGGGGCCAACGTCCTGACTTTC.

This chain's CDR3 is CASRNSAGGRGKLFF. CDR3 nucleotide sequence: TGTGCCAGCAGAAATAGCGCAGGGGGCAGAGGAAAACTGTTTTTT. The rearrangement joins TRBV2 to TRBJ1-4; 8 positions match TRBD1. Germline V gene sequence: CDR1 SNHLY, CDR2 FYNNEI. There are 15 residues in the CDR3. Trimming at V came to 6 bases and at J to 10 bases, leaving 13 bases not matched to a gene.

The chain uses TRBV12-5 and TRBJ1-3; perhaps TRBD1 as D (6 bases). V lost 3 bases, J lost 2 bases, and 11 bases lay in between. From germline, CDR1 is LGHNT and CDR2 FRNRAP. This CDR3 has 15 residues. CDR3 nucleotide sequence: TGTGCTAGTGGTTTTGGGGACACAACTGGAAACACCATATATTTT. This gives the protein CASGFGDTTGNTIYF.

V and J are TRBV9 and TRBJ1-1, with TRBD1 as a possible D gene (6 bases). Germline values: CDR1 SGDLS, CDR2 YYNGEE. This CDR3 contains 14 residues. With 2 bases removed from V and 4 bases from J, the gap between germline ends came to 12 bases. Here the CDR3 reads CASSVHRVPTEAFF. Written as DNA, the CDR3 is TGTGCCAGCAGCGTCCACAGGGTCCCCACTGAAGCTTTCTTT.

This clone was picked up a small number of times. V gene TRBV6-5 combines with J gene TRBJ1-1; D not resolved. Germline lookup yields CDR1 MNHEY and CDR2 SVGAGI. This CDR3 has 13 residues. Trimming pared 7 bases from V and 5 bases from J, leaving 14 bases between. The CDR3 coding sequence is TGTGCCAGCACATATCAGGTCGGAACTGAAGCTTTCTTT. Translated: CASTYQVGTEAFF.

The J gene is TRBJ2-2, the V gene TRBV7-2, with TRBD2 identical over 8 bases. Losses at the gene ends were 0 bases for V and 7 bases for J; bases not matched to a gene: 1. This CDR3 has 14 amino acids. The germline V gene encodes CDR1 SGHTA and CDR2 FQGNSA. CDR3 amino acids: CASSLAAGDGELFF. CDR3 nucleotide sequence: TGTGCCAGCAGCTTAGCAGCGGGAGACGGGGAGCTGTTTTTT. The variable domain in full, with the rest retrieved from reference TRBV7-2 and TRBJ2-2, is GAGVSQSPSNKVTEKGKDVELRCDPISGHTALYWYRQSLGQGLEFLIYFQGNSAPDKSGLPSDRFSAERTGGSVSTLTIQRTQQEDSAVYLCASSLAAGDGELFFGEGSRLTVL.

The chain uses TRBV27 and TRBJ1-5; D gene ambiguous. The V end was cut by 6 bases, the J end by 0 bases, with 27 bases between. This CDR3 spans 20 amino acids. Germline CDR1 reads MNHEY; CDR2 reads SMNVEV (reference sequence). The CDR3 region is CASRPAPGIPRFNSNQPQHF. In DNA, the CDR3 is TGTGCCAGCAGGCCCGCACCCGGGATCCCGAGGTTCAATAGCAATCAGCCCCAGCATTTT.

The chain uses TRBV10-3 and TRBJ1-5; no clear D gene. Germline CDR1 ENHRY, CDR2 SYGVKD. V shed 0 bases and J shed 7 bases, with 7 bases lying between them. This CDR3 contains 13 residues. CDR3: CAISESTLQPQHF. The CDR3 coding sequence is TGTGCCATCAGTGAGTCGACTCTCCAGCCCCAGCATTTT.

The gene calls are TRBV19 and TRBJ2-2, with D possibly being TRBD1 (6 bases). Germline assignment: CDR1 LNHDA and CDR2 SQIVND (reference sequence). Trimming removed 6 bases from V and 2 bases from J, with 13 bases in between. This CDR3 has 15 residues. CDR3 sequence (DNA): TGTGCCAGTAGCCGAAGGGACATAAACACCGGGGAGCTGTTTTTT. This codes for CASSRRDINTGELFF.

The chain couples TRBV10-3 to TRBJ1-2; tentative D call: TRBD1 (6 bases). Trimming stripped 8 bases from V and 2 bases from J, with 9 bases between. CDR3 length equals 12 residues. Germline V gene data show CDR1 as ENHRY and CDR2 as SYGVKD. The CDR3 region is CAIGTPNYGYTF. In DNA, the CDR3 is TGTGCCATCGGGACACCGAACTATGGCTACACCTTC.

V and J are TRBV6-5 and TRBJ1-2; TRBD1 might be the D (5 bases). The CDR3 covers 15 residues. V was clipped by 6 bases and J by 0 bases, with 14 bases between them. The germline CDR1 and CDR2 sequences are MNHEY and SVGAGI. CDR3 sequence reads: CASSPGQRANYGYTF. CDR3 DNA: TGTGCCAGCAGCCCAGGGCAGCGCGCTAACTATGGCTACACCTTC.

J is TRBJ2-2 and V is TRBV5-4, with 7 bases lining up with TRBD2. V shed 2 bases and J 1 base; nucleotides not matched to a gene: 8. Per germline, CDR1 SGHNT and CDR2 YYREEE (reference sequence). The CDR3 is 17 amino acids. The CDR3 nucleotides read TGTGCCAGCAGCTTAAGGTTGAGCGGGGAGAACACCGGGGAGCTGTTTTTT. Its translation is CASSLRLSGENTGELFF.